This T cell receptor beta chain was captured by sequencing in a study of vaccination and CD4 T cells after COVID-19. With the Oncomine TCR Beta short-read assay, DNA from cultured CD4+ T cells was sequenced. One entry per CDR3 protein results from TCRdb running MiXCR on the PCR reads. The sample records over 15,000 distinct CDR3 sequences, around 38% being singletons. From germline, CDR1 is GTSNPN and CDR2 SVGIG (reference sequence). The CDR3 covers 14 residues. Trimming left V 3 bases short and J 6 bases short, with 17 bases between. This clonotype was observed a handful of times. Its target is unknown. Treatment given: roughly 10-day PBMC culture with coronavirus spike peptide pools or control peptides (ViraFEST assay).

This clonotype was sampled from a human donor with COVID-19. V gene TRBV30 combines with J gene TRBJ1-1; D perhaps matches TRBD1 (5 bases). The sample taken for sequencing was cultured CD4+ T cells from blood. The CDR3 loop reads CAWRSKGTSSEAFF. The CDR3 region has the DNA TGTGCCTGGAGGTCGAAAGGGACGAGCTCTGAAGCTTTCTTT.